This T cell receptor (beta chain) was sequenced in a study of T cells expressing NK-cell markers. TCRdb re-analyzed the 5' RACE reads; it lists each CDR3 protein once, without DNA. The table for this sample gives 350,000 to 450,000 distinct CDR3 sequences. Germline V gene sequence: CDR1 DFQATT, CDR2 SNEGSKA (reference sequence). The CDR3 is 18 residues long. The V and J genes are TRBV20-1 and TRBJ2-5; TCRdb's D gene call, TRBD1, goes unchecked for lack of DNA. The TCR comes from a man between 18 and 69 years old in good health. Sample: blood T cells: a sorted CD56 or NKG2C T cell subset, CD4+ or CD8+ T cells, or bulk PBMC T cells (not recorded which). CDR3 protein: CSARAPWGSGAHQETQYF.